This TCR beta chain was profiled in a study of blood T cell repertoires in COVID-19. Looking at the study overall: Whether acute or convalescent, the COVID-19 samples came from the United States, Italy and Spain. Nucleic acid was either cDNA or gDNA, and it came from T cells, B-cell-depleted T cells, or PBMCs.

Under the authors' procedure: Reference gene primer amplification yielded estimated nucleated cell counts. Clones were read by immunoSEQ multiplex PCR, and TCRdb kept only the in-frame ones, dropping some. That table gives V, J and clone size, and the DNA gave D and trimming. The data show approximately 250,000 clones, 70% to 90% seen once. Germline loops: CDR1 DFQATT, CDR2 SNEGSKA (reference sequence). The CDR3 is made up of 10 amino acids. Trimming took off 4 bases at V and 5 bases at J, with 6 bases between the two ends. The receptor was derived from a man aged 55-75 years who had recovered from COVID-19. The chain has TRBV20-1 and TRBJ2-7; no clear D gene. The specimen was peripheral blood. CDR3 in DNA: TGCAGTGCTAAATTCGACGAGCAGTACTTC. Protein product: CSAKFDEQYF.